This T cell receptor beta chain was recorded in a study of blood T cell repertoires in COVID-19. The assay was immunoSEQ multiplex PCR, and TCRdb's table has in-frame clones only and misses some. The table includes a few hundred thousand clones, 85% to 90% detected once. V was trimmed by 5 bases and J by 11 bases, leaving 9 bases between them. Germline V CDR1 and CDR2: LNHDA, SQIVND (reference sequence). The CDR3 sequence is 11 residues long. The rearrangement links TRBV19 to TRBJ1-4, with a weak D call TRBD1 (5 bases). The sequencing input was peripheral blood. The sequence was collected from a woman aged 60-75 years with COVID-19, enrolled during active disease. Here the CDR3 DNA reads TGTGCCAGTAGTCCAGGGCAGAAACTGTTTTTT. Amino acid sequence: CASSPGQKLFF. Complete variable domain (other parts from reference TRBV19 and TRBJ1-4): DGGITQSPKYLFRKEGQNVTLSCEQNLNHDAMYWYRQDPGQGLRLIYYSQIVNDFQKGDIAEGYSVSREKKESFPLTVTSAQKNPTAFYLCASSPGQKLFFGSGTQLSVL.